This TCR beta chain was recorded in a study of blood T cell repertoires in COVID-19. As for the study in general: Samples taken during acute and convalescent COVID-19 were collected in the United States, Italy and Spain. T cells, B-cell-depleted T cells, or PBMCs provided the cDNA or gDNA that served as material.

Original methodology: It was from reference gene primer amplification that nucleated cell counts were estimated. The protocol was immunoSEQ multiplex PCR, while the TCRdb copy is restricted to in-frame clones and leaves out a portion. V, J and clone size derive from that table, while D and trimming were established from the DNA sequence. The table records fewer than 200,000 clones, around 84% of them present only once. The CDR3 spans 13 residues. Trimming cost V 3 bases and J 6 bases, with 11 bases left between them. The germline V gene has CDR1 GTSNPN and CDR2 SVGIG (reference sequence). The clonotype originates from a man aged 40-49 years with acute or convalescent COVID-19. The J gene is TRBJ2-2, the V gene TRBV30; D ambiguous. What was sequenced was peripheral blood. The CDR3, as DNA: TGTGCCTGGAGGCCGAGGAAATCCGGGGAGCTGTTTTTT. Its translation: CAWRPRKSGELFF.